The clone carrying this T cell receptor beta chain occurred a few times. Its specificity is unknown. This specimen comes from a study of identical twins. Findings of the study overall: Weaker excess twin sharing was seen among beta out-of-frame sequences. Some out-of-frame alpha sequences were shared by twins, and these showed excess low generation probability.

Via MiXCR, TCRdb re-called the 5' RACE reads, giving one row per CDR3 protein. The sample has 200,000 to 250,000 distinct CDR3 sequences, approximately 5.9% seen once. The V gene's germline CDR1 is LGHDT and CDR2 YNNKEL (reference sequence). The CDR3 runs 19 residues. With 0 bases removed from V and 2 bases from J, the gap between germline ends came to 19 bases. In addition, the sample was reused for a study of T cells expressing NK-cell markers. This second study says: Uncertainty persisted over the HCMV specificity of expanded NKG2C+ T cell clones.

The specimen was CD8+ T cells sorted from blood. The chain employs TRBV3-1 and TRBJ2-2, with D tentatively TRBD2 (6 bases). The clonotype originates from a woman aged 18-29 years in good health. This CDR3 is CASSQDWATGTLNTGELFF. CDR3 nucleotide sequence: TGTGCCAGCAGCCAAGATTGGGCCACCGGGACTCTTAACACCGGGGAGCTGTTTTTT.